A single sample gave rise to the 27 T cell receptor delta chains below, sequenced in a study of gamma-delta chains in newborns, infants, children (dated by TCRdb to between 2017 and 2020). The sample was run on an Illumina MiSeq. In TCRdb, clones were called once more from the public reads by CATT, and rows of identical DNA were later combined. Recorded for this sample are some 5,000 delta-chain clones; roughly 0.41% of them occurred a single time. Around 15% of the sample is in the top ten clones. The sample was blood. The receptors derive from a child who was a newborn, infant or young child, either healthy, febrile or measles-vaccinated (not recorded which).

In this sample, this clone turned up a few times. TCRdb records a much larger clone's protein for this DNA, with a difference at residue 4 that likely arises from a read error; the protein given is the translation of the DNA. The DNA of the CDR3 is TGTGCCTGTGGCTCATTACTGGGGGATACGACAGCACAACTCTTCTTT. Protein product: CACGSLLGDTTAQLFF. The J gene is TRDJ2, the V gene TRDV2; 12 bases are shared with TRDD3. J was trimmed by 4 bases and V by 5 bases; bases with no gene match: 7. The CDR3 length is 16 residues. Germline V gives CDR1 GEAIGNYY, CDR2 EKD.

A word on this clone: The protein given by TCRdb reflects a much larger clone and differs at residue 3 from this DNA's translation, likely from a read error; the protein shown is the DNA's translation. The DNA of the CDR3 is TGTGCCCGTGACACCTGGGGGCCTTCCTGGGACACCCGACAGATGTTTTTC. This translates into CARDTWGPSWDTRQMFF. V and J are TRDV2 and TRDJ3, with TRDD3 matching over 7 bases. This CDR3 comprises 17 residues. Germline CDR1 and CDR2: GEAIGNYY and EKD.

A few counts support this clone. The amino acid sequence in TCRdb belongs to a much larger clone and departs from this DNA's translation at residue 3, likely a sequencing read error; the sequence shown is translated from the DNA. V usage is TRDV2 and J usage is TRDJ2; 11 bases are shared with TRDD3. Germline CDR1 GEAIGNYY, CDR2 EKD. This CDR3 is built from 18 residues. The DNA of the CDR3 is TGTGCCTCTGACACCGTACTGGGGGATATAGCTTTGACAGCACAACTCTTCTTT. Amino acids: CASDTVLGDIALTAQLFF.

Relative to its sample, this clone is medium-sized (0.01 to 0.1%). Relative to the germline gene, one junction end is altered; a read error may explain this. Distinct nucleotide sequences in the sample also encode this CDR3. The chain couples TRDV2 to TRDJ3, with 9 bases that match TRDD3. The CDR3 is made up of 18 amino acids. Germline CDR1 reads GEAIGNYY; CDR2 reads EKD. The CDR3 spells CACDTYWGSSWDTRQMFF. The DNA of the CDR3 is TGCGCCTGTGACACGTACTGGGGGAGCTCCTGGGACACCCGACAGATGTTTTTC.

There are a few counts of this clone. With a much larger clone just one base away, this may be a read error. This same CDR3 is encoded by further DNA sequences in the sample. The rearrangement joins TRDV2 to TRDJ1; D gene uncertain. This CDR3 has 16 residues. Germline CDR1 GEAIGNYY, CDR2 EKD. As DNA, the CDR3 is TGTGCCTGTGACTCCCTCCCTGAGCGTTTCACCGACAAACTCATCTTT. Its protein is CACDSLPERFTDKLIF.

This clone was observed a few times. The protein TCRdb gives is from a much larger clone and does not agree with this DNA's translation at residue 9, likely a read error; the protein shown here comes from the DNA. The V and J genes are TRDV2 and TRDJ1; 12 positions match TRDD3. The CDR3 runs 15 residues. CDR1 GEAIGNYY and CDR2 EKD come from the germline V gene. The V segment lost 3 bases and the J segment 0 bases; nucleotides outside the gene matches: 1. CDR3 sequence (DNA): TGTGCCTGTGACTACTGGGGGATACACACCGATAAACTCATCTTT. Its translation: CACDYWGIHTDKLIF.

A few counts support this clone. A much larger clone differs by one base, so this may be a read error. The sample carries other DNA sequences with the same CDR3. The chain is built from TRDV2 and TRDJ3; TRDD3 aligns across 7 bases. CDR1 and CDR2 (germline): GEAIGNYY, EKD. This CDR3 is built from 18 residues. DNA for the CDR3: TGTGCCTGCGACACCGTACTGGGGAGCTCCTGGGACACCCGACAGATGTTTTTC. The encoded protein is CACDTVLGSSWDTRQMFF.

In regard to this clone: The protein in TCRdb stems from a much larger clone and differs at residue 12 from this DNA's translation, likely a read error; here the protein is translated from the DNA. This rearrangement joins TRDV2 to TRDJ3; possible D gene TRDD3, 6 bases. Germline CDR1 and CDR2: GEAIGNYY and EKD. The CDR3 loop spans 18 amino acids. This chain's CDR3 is CACDPLLLSSWGTRQMFF. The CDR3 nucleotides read TGTGCCTGTGACCCCTTACTGCTGAGCTCCTGGGGCACCCGACAGATGTTTTTC.

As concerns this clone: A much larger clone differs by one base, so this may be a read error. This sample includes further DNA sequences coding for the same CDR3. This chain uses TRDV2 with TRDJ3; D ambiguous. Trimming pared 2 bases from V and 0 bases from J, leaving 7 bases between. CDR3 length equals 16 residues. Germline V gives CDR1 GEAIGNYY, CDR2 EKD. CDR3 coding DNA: TGTGCCTGTGACAGTACCGCCTCCTGGGACACCCGACAGATGTTTTTC. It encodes CACDSTASWDTRQMFF.

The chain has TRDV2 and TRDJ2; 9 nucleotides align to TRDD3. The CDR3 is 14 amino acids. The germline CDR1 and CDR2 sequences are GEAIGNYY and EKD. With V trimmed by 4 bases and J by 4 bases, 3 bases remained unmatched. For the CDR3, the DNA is TGTGCCTGTGAACTGGGGGACAAGACAGCACAACTCTTCTTT. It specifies CACELGDKTAQLFF.

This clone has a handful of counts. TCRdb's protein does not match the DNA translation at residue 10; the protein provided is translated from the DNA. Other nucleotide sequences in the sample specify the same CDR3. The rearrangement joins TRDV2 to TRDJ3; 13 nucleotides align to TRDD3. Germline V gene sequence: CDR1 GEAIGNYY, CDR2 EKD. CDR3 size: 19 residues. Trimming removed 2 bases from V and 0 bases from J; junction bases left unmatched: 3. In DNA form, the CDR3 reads TGTGCCTGTGACATACTGGGGGATACGCGCTCCTGGGACACCCGACAGATGTTTTTC. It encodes CACDILGDTRSWDTRQMFF.

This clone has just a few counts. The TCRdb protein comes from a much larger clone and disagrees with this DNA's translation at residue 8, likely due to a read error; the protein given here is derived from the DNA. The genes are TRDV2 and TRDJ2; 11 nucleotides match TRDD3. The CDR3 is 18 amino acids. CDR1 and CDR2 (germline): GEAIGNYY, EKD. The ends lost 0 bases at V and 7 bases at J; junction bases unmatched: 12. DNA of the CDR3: TGTGCCTGTGACACCTTATTAATGGGGGATACGGTGGGAGCACAACTCTTCTTT. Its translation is CACDTLLMGDTVGAQLFF.

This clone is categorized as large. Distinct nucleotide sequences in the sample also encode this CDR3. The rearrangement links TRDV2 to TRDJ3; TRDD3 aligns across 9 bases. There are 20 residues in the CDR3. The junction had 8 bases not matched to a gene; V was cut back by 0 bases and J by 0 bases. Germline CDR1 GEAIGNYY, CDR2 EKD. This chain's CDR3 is CACDTVLLGESSWDTRQMFF. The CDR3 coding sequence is TGTGCCTGTGACACCGTCCTACTGGGGGAAAGCTCCTGGGACACCCGACAGATGTTTTTC.

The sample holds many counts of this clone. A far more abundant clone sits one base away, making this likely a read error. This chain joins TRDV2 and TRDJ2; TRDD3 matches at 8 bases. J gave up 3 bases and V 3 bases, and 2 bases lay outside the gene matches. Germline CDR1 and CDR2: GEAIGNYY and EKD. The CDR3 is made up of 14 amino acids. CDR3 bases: TGTGCCTGTGACGCCTGGGGGATGACAGCACAACTCTTCTTT. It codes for CACDAWGMTAQLFF.

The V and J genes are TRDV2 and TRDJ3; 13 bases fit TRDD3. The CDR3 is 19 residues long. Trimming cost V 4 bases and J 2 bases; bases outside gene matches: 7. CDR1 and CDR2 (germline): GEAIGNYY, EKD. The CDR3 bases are TGTGCCTGTGATTCCATACTGGGGGATACGGCCTGGGACACCCGACAGATGTTTTTC. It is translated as CACDSILGDTAWDTRQMFF.

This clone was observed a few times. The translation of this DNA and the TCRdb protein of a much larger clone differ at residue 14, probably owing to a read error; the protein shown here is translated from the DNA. The CDR3, as DNA: TGTGCCTGTGACATACTGGGGGAGAGCTCCTGGGACACCCAACAGATGTTTTTC. The encoded protein is CACDILGESSWDTQQMFF. The V call is TRDV2, the J call TRDJ3; 9 positions match TRDD3. From germline, CDR1 is GEAIGNYY and CDR2 EKD. This CDR3 is 18 amino acids long.

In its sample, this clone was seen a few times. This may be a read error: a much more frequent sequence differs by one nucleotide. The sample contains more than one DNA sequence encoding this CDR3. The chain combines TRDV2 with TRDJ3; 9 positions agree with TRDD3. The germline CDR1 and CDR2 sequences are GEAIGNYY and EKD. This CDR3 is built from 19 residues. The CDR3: CACDTWGIESSWDTRQMFF. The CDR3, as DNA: TGTGCCTGCGACACCTGGGGGATCGAGAGCTCCTGGGACACCCGACAGATGTTTTTC.

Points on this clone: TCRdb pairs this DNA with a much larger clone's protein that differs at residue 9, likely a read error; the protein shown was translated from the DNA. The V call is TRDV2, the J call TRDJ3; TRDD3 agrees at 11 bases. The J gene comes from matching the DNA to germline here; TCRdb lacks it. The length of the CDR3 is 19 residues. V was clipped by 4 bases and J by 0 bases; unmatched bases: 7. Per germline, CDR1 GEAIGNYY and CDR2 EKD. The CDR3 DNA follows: TGTGCCTGTGATTACTGGGGGATAAAGAGCTCCTGGGACACCCGACAGATGTTTTTC. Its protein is CACDYWGIKSSWDTRQMFF.

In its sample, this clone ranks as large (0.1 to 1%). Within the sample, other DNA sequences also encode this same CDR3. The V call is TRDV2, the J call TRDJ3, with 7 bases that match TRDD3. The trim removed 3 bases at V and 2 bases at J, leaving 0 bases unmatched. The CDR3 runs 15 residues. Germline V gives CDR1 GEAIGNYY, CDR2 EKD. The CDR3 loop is CACDWGTWDTRQMFF. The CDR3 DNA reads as TGTGCCTGTGACTGGGGGACCTGGGACACCCGACAGATGTTTTTC.

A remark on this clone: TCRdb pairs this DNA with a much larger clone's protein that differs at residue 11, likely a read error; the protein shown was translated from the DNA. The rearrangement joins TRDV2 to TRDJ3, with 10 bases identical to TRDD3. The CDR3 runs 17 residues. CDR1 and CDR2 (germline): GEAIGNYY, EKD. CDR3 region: CACDYWGMTWGTRQMFF. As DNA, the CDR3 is TGTGCCTGTGACTACTGGGGGATGACCTGGGGCACCCGACAGATGTTTTTC.

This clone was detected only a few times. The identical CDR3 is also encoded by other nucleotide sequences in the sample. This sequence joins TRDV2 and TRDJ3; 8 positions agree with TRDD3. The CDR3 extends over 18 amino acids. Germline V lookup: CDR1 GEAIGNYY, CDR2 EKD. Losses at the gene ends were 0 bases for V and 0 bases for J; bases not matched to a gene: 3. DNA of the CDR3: TGTGCCTGTGACACCCTGGGGGAGGCCTCCTGGGACACCCGACAGATGTTTTTC. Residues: CACDTLGEASWDTRQMFF.

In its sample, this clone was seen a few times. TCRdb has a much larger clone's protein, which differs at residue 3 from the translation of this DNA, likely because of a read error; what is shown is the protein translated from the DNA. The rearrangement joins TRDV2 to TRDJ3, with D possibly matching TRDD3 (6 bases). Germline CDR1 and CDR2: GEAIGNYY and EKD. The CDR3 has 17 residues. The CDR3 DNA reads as TGTGCCCGTGACAGTACTGGGAGCTCCTGGGACACCCGACAGATGTTTTTC. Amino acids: CARDSTGSSWDTRQMFF.

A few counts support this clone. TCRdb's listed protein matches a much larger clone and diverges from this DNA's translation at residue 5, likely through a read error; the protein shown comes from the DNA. DNA of the CDR3: TGTGCCTGTGACATCTGGGCTTCCTCCTGGGACACCCGACAGATGTTTTTC. Translating it yields CACDIWASSWDTRQMFF. The rearrangement joins TRDV2 to TRDJ3; weak D call: TRDD3 (5 bases). CDR1 is GEAIGNYY and CDR2 is EKD in the germline V gene. This CDR3 has 17 amino acids. Trimming left V 2 bases short and J 0 bases short, with 10 bases between.

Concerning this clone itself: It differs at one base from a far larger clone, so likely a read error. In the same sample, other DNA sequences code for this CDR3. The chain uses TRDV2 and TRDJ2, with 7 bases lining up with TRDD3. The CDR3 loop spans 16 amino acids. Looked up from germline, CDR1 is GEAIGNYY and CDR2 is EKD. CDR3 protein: CACDTASGGMTAQLFF. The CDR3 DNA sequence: TGTGCCTGTGACACCGCCTCGGGGGGGATGACGGCACAACTCTTCTTT.

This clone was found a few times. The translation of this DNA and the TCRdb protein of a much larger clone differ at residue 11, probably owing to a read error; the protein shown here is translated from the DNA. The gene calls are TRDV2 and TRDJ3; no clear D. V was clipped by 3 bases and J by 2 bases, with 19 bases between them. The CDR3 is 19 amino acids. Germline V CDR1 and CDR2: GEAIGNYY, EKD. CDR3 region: CACDPVLRLSPWDTRQMFF. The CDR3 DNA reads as TGTGCCTGTGACCCCGTACTGCGACTCAGCCCCTGGGACACCCGACAGATGTTTTTC.

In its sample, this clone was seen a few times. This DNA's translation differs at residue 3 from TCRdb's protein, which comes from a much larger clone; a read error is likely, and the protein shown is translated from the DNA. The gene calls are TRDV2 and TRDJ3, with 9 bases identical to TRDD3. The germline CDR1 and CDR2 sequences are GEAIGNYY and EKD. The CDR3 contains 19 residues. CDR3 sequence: CARDTVGIRFSWDTRQMFF. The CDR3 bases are TGTGCCCGTGACACCGTGGGGATACGTTTCTCCTGGGACACCCGACAGATGTTTTTC.

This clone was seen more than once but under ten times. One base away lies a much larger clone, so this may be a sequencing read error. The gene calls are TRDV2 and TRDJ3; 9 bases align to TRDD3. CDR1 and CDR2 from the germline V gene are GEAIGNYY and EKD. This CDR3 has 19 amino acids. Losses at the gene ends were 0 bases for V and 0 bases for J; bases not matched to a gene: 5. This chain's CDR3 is CACDTYWGNGSWDTRQMFF. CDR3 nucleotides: TGTGCCTGTGACACCTACTGGGGGAATGGCTCCTGGGACACCCGACAGATGTTTTTC.